This T cell receptor (beta chain) derives from a study of cytomegalovirus exposure and HLA in healthy donors. Primers included in the PCR were 60 Vbeta and 13 Jbeta primers. TCRdb's copy holds only in-frame clones and misses some; the assay was immunoSEQ multiplex PCR. This table has under 200,000 clones, 68% appearing once. The CDR3 totals 15 residues. J was trimmed by 9 bases and V by 1 base; bases with no gene match: 11. The germline CDR1 and CDR2 sequences are KGHSH and LQKENI. This clone has only a few counts. The sequence derives from a woman in her 40s in good health and CMV-seropositive. V usage is TRBV18 and J usage is TRBJ2-7, with 8 bases that match TRBD1. Sample: PBMCs. CDR3 DNA sequence: TGTGCCAGCTCACCACGCGAGGACAGGGTGTGTGGGCAGTACTTC. It translates to CASSPREDRVCGQYF.